The rows below give T cell receptor beta chains drawn from one sample of a study of Ad26.COV2.S vaccination and SARS-CoV-2 variants. TCRdb's copy holds only in-frame clones and misses some; the assay was immunoSEQ multiplex PCR. The sample records about 350,000 clones, 92% being singletons. Sequenced here: peripheral blood, sampled after recovery from COVID-19. All receptors derive from a human donor who had recovered from COVID-19. CDR3s include the opening cysteine and the closing phenylalanine or tryptophan. A D gene is named only where the DNA matches it firmly. Clone size appears in some rows only: once, few, many, or a class for an expanded clone.

-,TRBJ1-4,TRBV2,TRBD1,TGTGCCAGCAGTACCCGACAGGGAAATGAAAAACTGTTTTTT,CASSTRQGNEKLFF
-,TRBJ2-3,TRBV6-4,-,TGTGCCAGCAGTGTAAGCCCAGCAGGCACAGATACGCAGTATTTT,CASSVSPAGTDTQYF
few,TRBJ1-5,TRBV2,-,TGTGCCAGCAGTGAGAGGGGGGGCGGACAGCCCCAGCATTTT,CASSERGGGQPQHF
few,TRBJ1-6,TRBV5-6,-,TGTGCCAGCAGCCCCGGGACATACAATTCACCCCTCCACTTT,CASSPGTYNSPLHF
-,TRBJ2-1,TRBV5-6,TRBD1,TGTGCCAGCAGCCCGAGGACAGGGTCTGCAAATGAGCAGTTCTTC,CASSPRTGSANEQFF
-,TRBJ1-6,TRBV11-2,-,TGTGCCAGCAGCTCCTTTAATTCACCCCTCCACTTT,CASSSFNSPLHF
-,TRBJ2-1,TRBV7-9,-,TGTGCCAGCAGCTTATCTTCCTCGTCGCACAATGAGCAGTTCTTC,CASSLSSSSHNEQFF
-,TRBJ2-2,TRBV3-1/TRBV3-2,TRBD2,TGTGCCAGCAGCCACCCCCGGGCGGGGGAACTCACCGGGGAGCTGTTTTTT,CASSHPRAGELTGELFF
-,TRBJ2-1,TRBV5-8,-,TGTGCCAGCCCGGCGGAATTCTACAATGAGCAGTTCTTC,CASPAEFYNEQFF
-,TRBJ1-1,TRBV7-9,-,TGTGCCAGCAGCTTATCGTCTGGGGGGAAAAACACTGAAGCTTTCTTT,CASSLSSGGKNTEAFF
-,TRBJ2-7,TRBV6-1,TRBD2,TGTGCCAGCAGTGAAGTGATGATAGCGGGCGGATTTTACGAGCAGTACTTC,CASSEVMIAGGFYEQYF
-,TRBJ1-2,TRBV10-3,-,TGTGCCATCGGGGAGGGGGGCTACACCTTC,CAIGEGGYTF
-,TRBJ2-5,TRBV11-2,-,TGTGCCAGCAGCCTAAGACATAGCAGGAAAGAGACCCAGTACTTC,CASSLRHSRKETQYF
-,TRBJ2-7,TRBV4-1,-,TGCGCCAGCAGCCTTATTCCGGGGCGGCAGTACTTC,CASSLIPGRQYF
-,TRBJ2-7,TRBV5-6,-,TGTGCCAGCAGCCCGACGGGTACCTACGAGCAGTACTTC,CASSPTGTYEQYF
-,TRBJ1-5,TRBV4-1,TRBD1,TGCGCCAGCAGCCAAGCGCCCCCAGACAGGGAATATAGCAATCAGCCCCAGCATTTT,CASSQAPPDREYSNQPQHF
-,TRBJ1-4,TRBV27,-,TGTGCCAGCAGGCATAATGAAAAACTGTTTTTT,CASRHNEKLFF
-,TRBJ1-1,TRBV6-5,-,TGTGCCAGCAGTTACGCCCCGGGGACTGAAGCTTTCTTT,CASSYAPGTEAFF
-,TRBJ1-5,TRBV6-2/TRBV6-3,TRBD1,TGTGCCAGCAGTTACTTCGGGACAGGGGTGGGTTTTAATCAGCCCCAGCATTTT,CASSYFGTGVGFNQPQHF
-,TRBJ2-4,TRBV6-2/TRBV6-3,-,TGTGCCAGCAGTTATTTTTCGGGGGCCCAATACTCTCCCAAAAACATTCAGTACTTC,CASSYFSGAQYSPKNIQYF
-,TRBJ2-4,TRBV10-2,-,TGCGCCACCCTTGGGGACTTTCAGTACTTC,CATLGDFQYF
-,TRBJ2-7,TRBV19,-,TGTGCCAGTAGTGTAGGATACGAGCAGTACTTC,CASSVGYEQYF
-,TRBJ1-4,TRBV5-4,TRBD1,TGTGCCAGCAGCGGCGGACAGGGGGGTAATGAAAAACTGTTTTTT,CASSGGQGGNEKLFF
-,TRBJ1-2,TRBV19,-,TGTGCCAGTAGTAACAGCGGTTATGGCTACACCTTC,CASSNSGYGYTF
-,TRBJ2-3,TRBV5-1,-,TGCGCCAGCAGCTTGAGCGCGGGACAGTACTACGGGGCAGATACGCAGTATTTT,CASSLSAGQYYGADTQYF
-,TRBJ2-2,TRBV18,-,TGTGCCAGCTCACCCCCCCTTACCGGGGAGCTGTTTTTT,CASSPPLTGELFF
-,TRBJ1-1,TRBV7-6,-,TGTGCCAGCAGCCCAACAGTAAACACTGAAGCTTTCTTT,CASSPTVNTEAFF
-,TRBJ1-1,TRBV4-3,-,TGCGCCAGCAGCCAAGATAAGCGCAGGGGAAGGAACACTGAAGCTTTCTTT,CASSQDKRRGRNTEAFF
-,TRBJ1-6,TRBV4-1,-,TGCGCCAGCAGCCAAACCCCCATTCCCCACTATAATTCACCCCTCCACTTT,CASSQTPIPHYNSPLHF
-,TRBJ2-1,TRBV15,-,TGTGCCACCAGCAGAGATCCCACTAGCTATGAGCAGTTCTTC,CATSRDPTSYEQFF
once,TRBJ2-3,TRBV19,TRBD1,TGTGCCAGTAGTAAGGGACAGGGCACAGATACGCAGTATTTT,CASSKGQGTDTQYF
-,TRBJ1-3,TRBV27,-,TGTGCCACCCTCTCTGGAAACACCATATATTTT,CATLSGNTIYF
once,TRBJ2-5,TRBV4-2,-,TGTGCCAGCAGCCAAGCCGTGGCAGGAAGCCAAGAGACCCAGTACTTC,CASSQAVAGSQETQYF
-,TRBJ2-2,TRBV5-4,-,TGTGCCAGCACTCCGAACCCGGGACCGCTGACCGGGGAGCTGTTTTTT,CASTPNPGPLTGELFF
-,TRBJ1-2,TRBV3-1/TRBV3-2,-,TGTGCCAGCAGCCAAGGGCAGGGTGAATTTCGAGGCTACACCTTC,CASSQGQGEFRGYTF
-,TRBJ2-5,TRBV7-9,-,TGTGCCAGCAGTCCTTACGGAGAACATGAAGAGGGCGGCGAGACCCAGTACTTC,CASSPYGEHEEGGETQYF
-,TRBJ2-7,TRBV11-1,TRBD2,TGTGCCAGCAGCCCCACTAGCGGGGGGGTCTACGAGCAGTACTTC,CASSPTSGGVYEQYF
once,TRBJ1-1,TRBV7-8,-,TGTGCCAGCAGCTTCAGACACGGGAACACTGAAGCTTTCTTT,CASSFRHGNTEAFF
once,TRBJ1-5,TRBV19,-,TGTGCCAGTAAATCGGGACACCCCAATCAGCCCCAGCATTTT,CASKSGHPNQPQHF
few,TRBJ1-5,TRBV7-9,-,TGTGCCAGCAGCTTAGGTCAGGCCTCTAATCAGCCCCAGCATTTT,CASSLGQASNQPQHF
once,TRBJ2-1,TRBV7-9,TRBD1,TGTGCCAGCAGCGCCCAGGGGGTAAAGTTCAATGAGCAGTTCTTC,CASSAQGVKFNEQFF
-,TRBJ2-2,TRBV6-1,TRBD1,TGTGCCAGCAGTGATCCGGGACAGGGGAACACCGGGGAGCTGTTTTTT,CASSDPGQGNTGELFF
-,TRBJ2-7,TRBV30,TRBD1,TGTGCCTGGGACTGGACAGGGTCCTACGAGCAGTACTTC,CAWDWTGSYEQYF
-,TRBJ2-3,TRBV9,-,TGTGCCAGCAATCCAGGGCCTAGCACAGATACGCAGTATTTT,CASNPGPSTDTQYF
-,TRBJ1-1,TRBV7-2,-,TGTGCCAGCAGCTTAAGATGGACAGCCGGCGGTCGCACTGAAGCTTTCTTT,CASSLRWTAGGRTEAFF
-,TRBJ2-6,TRBV29-1,-,TGCAGCGTTCTAGGGACCGAAACCTCTGGGGCCAACGTCCTGACTTTC,CSVLGTETSGANVLTF
-,TRBJ2-7,TRBV11-2,-,TGTGCCAGCAGCTTAGGGGGACAAAGGGGCGAGCAGTACTTC,CASSLGGQRGEQYF
-,TRBJ2-3,TRBV11-3,-,TGTGCCAGCAGCACCGGACTCTCTGCGGCTAGCACAGATACGCAGTATTTT,CASSTGLSAASTDTQYF
-,TRBJ2-5,TRBV7-8,-,TGTGCCAGCAGCTTCCGACCCTTAAAAAAAGAGACCCAGTACTTC,CASSFRPLKKETQYF
few,TRBJ1-1,TRBV5-4,-,TGTGCCAGCAGCTTCGCAGGACAAAACACTGAAGCTTTCTTT,CASSFAGQNTEAFF
-,TRBJ1-1,TRBV11-3,-,TGTGCCAGCAGCTTAGCGGGGTCCGGAACTGAAGCTTTCTTT,CASSLAGSGTEAFF
-,TRBJ2-5,TRBV6-5,-,TGTGCCAGCTTCCGATCCCAAGAGACCCAGTACTTC,CASFRSQETQYF
-,TRBJ2-5,TRBV6-5,-,TGTGCCAGCAACCAGGGGGAGGCTCAAGAGACCCAGTACTTC,CASNQGEAQETQYF
-,TRBJ1-2,TRBV27,TRBD1,TGTGCCAGCAGTTCACCCCGGACAGGGAACTATGGCTACACCTTC,CASSSPRTGNYGYTF